This is a list of T cell receptor beta chains from one sample in a study of monozygotic twins with inflammatory bowel disease. For each CDR3 protein, TCRdb gives one entry from its re-call of the 5' RACE reads, without DNA. The table lists some 150,000 distinct CDR3 sequences. Sequences were obtained from blood. The receptors stem from a human donor with ulcerative colitis or Crohn's disease, or a healthy co-twin of an affected twin (not recorded which). Each CDR3 is given with its conserved first and last residue. Each record gives: V gene, CDR3 length, J gene, CDR3 protein.

v_gene: TRBV5-1; len: 14; j_gene: TRBJ1-2; CDR3aa: CASSLETRFYGYTF
v_gene: TRBV12-3/TRBV12-4; len: 14; j_gene: TRBJ1-1; CDR3aa: CASSQDRGRTEAFF
v_gene: TRBV20-1; len: 17; j_gene: TRBJ2-1; CDR3aa: CSARDFSGGNTYNEQFF
v_gene: TRBV4-2; len: 13; j_gene: TRBJ1-1; CDR3aa: CASSREGRTEAFF
v_gene: TRBV5-6; len: 13; j_gene: TRBJ2-7; CDR3aa: CASSLDVGEEQYF
v_gene: TRBV6-2/TRBV6-3; len: 15; j_gene: TRBJ1-2; CDR3aa: CASTPRDSEYYGYTF
v_gene: TRBV7-9; len: 16; j_gene: TRBJ2-1; CDR3aa: CASSPPASGSVYEQFF
v_gene: TRBV28; len: 12; j_gene: TRBJ1-2; CDR3aa: CASSPTNYGYTF
v_gene: TRBV3-1; len: 14; j_gene: TRBJ1-1; CDR3aa: CASSQDAGQLEAFF
v_gene: TRBV3-1; len: 15; j_gene: TRBJ2-7; CDR3aa: CASSLVQTISYEQYF